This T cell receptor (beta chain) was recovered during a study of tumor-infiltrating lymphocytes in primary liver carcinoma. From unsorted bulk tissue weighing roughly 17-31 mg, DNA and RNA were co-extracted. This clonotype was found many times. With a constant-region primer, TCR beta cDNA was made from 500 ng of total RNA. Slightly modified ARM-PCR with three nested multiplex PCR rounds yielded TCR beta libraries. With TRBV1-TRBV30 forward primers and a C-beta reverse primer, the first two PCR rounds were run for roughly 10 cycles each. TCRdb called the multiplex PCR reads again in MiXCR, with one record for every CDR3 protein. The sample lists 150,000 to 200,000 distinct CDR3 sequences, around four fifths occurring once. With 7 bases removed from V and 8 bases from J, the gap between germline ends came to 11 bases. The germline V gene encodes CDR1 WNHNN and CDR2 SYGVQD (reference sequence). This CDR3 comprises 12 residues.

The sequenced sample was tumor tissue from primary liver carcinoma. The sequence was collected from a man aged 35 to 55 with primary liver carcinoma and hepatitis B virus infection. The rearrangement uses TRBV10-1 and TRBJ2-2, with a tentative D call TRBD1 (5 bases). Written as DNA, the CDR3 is TGCGCCAGCAACCAGGGTACGGGGGAGCTGTTTTTT. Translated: CASNQGTGELFF.